Below, 10 T cell receptor beta chains from the same sample are listed, as sequenced in a study of cytomegalovirus exposure and HLA in healthy donors. The protocol was immunoSEQ multiplex PCR, while the TCRdb copy is restricted to in-frame clones and leaves out a portion. The sample has about 98,000 clones, more than 85% seen once. Sequenced input: PBMCs. These TCRs come from a man younger than 30 in good health and CMV-seropositive.

V gene TRBV5-1 combines with J gene TRBJ2-1; D unclear. V lost 4 bases and J 10 bases, leaving 12 bases between the germline ends. There are 12 residues in the CDR3. Germline CDR1 reads SGHRS; CDR2 reads YFSETQ. The CDR3 DNA sequence: TGCGCCAGCAGCGACGACTGGATAGAGCAGTTCTTC. Protein product: CASSDDWIEQFF.

The rearrangement uses TRBV27 and TRBJ1-2; 8 bases match TRBD1. Germline-derived CDR1 and CDR2 are MNHEY and SMNVEV (reference sequence). After removal of 3 bases from V and 7 bases from J, the junction contained 4 bases not matched to a gene. This CDR3 is built from 13 residues. The CDR3 loop is CASSLTGASGYTF. In DNA form, the CDR3 reads TGTGCCAGCAGTTTGACAGGGGCTTCTGGCTACACCTTC.

V and J are TRBV4-3 and TRBJ2-5; no definite D call. Germline lookup yields CDR1 LGHNA and CDR2 YSLEER. Trimming left V 4 bases short and J 2 bases short, with 14 bases between. The CDR3 spans 15 residues. The CDR3 spells CASSPGAWQQETQYF. DNA of the CDR3: TGCGCCAGCAGCCCAGGCGCGTGGCAGCAAGAGACCCAGTACTTC.

This chain connects TRBV10-2 to TRBJ2-7; 8 nucleotides agree with TRBD2. Germline V lookup: CDR1 WSHSY, CDR2 SAAADI. The CDR3 extends over 14 amino acids. With 6 bases clipped from V and 2 bases from J, the junction kept 6 bases outside the gene matches. The CDR3 bases are TGCGCCAGCAGCGAACTAGCGGAGACCTACGAGCAGTACTTC. It translates to CASSELAETYEQYF.

V is TRBV18 and J is TRBJ2-7, with D possibly being TRBD2 (5 bases). Germline CDR1 KGHSH, CDR2 LQKENI. The CDR3 loop spans 14 amino acids. Deletions cut 4 bases from V and 3 bases from J, with 13 bases between. The CDR3, as DNA: TGTGCCAGCTCACAACCGGACGGACTCTACGAGCAGTACTTC. Its translation is CASSQPDGLYEQYF.

CDR3 amino acids: CASSLVVPAGTDTQYF. In DNA, the CDR3 is TGTGCCAGCAGTTTGGTCGTCCCCGCGGGCACAGATACGCAGTATTTT. This chain connects TRBV28 to TRBJ2-3; D is unclear. In germline, CDR1 is MDHEN, CDR2 SYDVKM. Trimming left V 3 bases short and J 1 base short, with 14 bases between. The CDR3 sequence is 16 residues long.

This clone was seen a few times. The chain uses TRBV2 and TRBJ2-1, with a weak D call TRBD2 (5 bases). Germline V CDR1 and CDR2: SNHLY, FYNNEI. This CDR3 is 13 amino acids long. V gave up 6 bases and J gave up 4 bases, with 10 bases separating them. CDR3 sequence (DNA): TGTGCCAGCAGACCCGGGGAATACAATGAGCAGTTCTTC. This sequence encodes CASRPGEYNEQFF.

This chain links TRBV6-1 with TRBJ2-1, with 7 bases matching TRBD2. The CDR3 extends over 15 amino acids. With V trimmed by 8 bases and J by 0 bases, 7 bases remained unmatched. Looked up from germline, CDR1 is MNHNS and CDR2 is SASEGT. The CDR3 is CASVPAGPSYNEQFF. DNA for the CDR3: TGTGCCAGCGTTCCAGCGGGGCCCTCCTACAATGAGCAGTTCTTC.

The chain uses TRBV5-1 and TRBJ1-5; D may be TRBD1 (6 bases). From germline, CDR1 is SGHRS and CDR2 YFSETQ. The CDR3 consists of 14 residues. Trimming removed 5 bases at V and 11 bases at J, with 20 bases between. CDR3 DNA: TGCGCCAGCAGACTCGCGACCGATGAGGGGGCCCAGCATTTT. It codes for CASRLATDEGAQHF.

The J gene is TRBJ2-7, the V gene TRBV9; 7 positions match TRBD2. The CDR3 sequence is 15 residues long. The trim removed 0 bases at V and 2 bases at J, leaving 5 bases unmatched. Germline-derived CDR1 and CDR2 are SGDLS and YYNGEE. CDR3 residues: CASSVDGGVAYEQYF. In DNA form, the CDR3 reads TGTGCCAGCAGCGTAGATGGGGGGGTGGCCTACGAGCAGTACTTC. Full variable domain (rest looked up from reference TRBV9 and TRBJ2-7): DSGVTQTPKHLITATGQRVTLRCSPRSGDLSVYWYQQSLDQGLQFLIQYYNGEERAKGNILERFSAQQFPDLHSELNLSSLELGDSALYFCASSVDGGVAYEQYFGPGTRLTVT.